This TCR beta chain was captured in a study of OX40 agonist ivuxolimab in advanced cancers. General notes on the study: The costimulatory receptor OX40 (CD134) was targeted by ivuxolimab, a fully human IgG2 agonistic monoclonal antibody. Intravenous ivuxolimab was administered to patients every 2 weeks at six dose levels: 0.01, 0.1, 0.3, 1.5, 3 and 10 mg/kg. Of the roughly 50 dose-escalation patients, hepatocellular carcinoma was present in about 20, melanoma in roughly 15, renal cell carcinoma in 9 and head and neck cancer in 9. In the dose-escalation cohort, approximately 83% of patients were male, and the mean age was 60 years with a range of roughly 20 to 80. Prior anti-PD-1, anti-PD-L1 or anti-CTLA-4 therapy was permitted, and checkpoint inhibitors had been received by roughly 40% of dose-escalation patients. Partial responses occurred in three dose-escalation patients, of whom one had hepatocellular carcinoma and two had cutaneous melanoma. Peripheral TCRbeta sequencing aimed to test whether ivuxolimab altered TCR sequence diversity and caused clonal T-cell expansion. The monotherapy dose-escalation portion (N of about 47 patients) of the phase I ivuxolimab trial is reported in the paper. Broad study findings and their caveats: Low levels of normalized T-cell clonal expansion were also seen in some patients who did not respond. After ivuxolimab, more expanded clones were found on average in CD8+ T cells than in CD4+ T cells. In partial responders in the 0.1-3.0 mg/kg groups, normalized peripheral clonal expansion was found to be among the lowest, especially among CD8+ T cells. At doses of 0.1 to 3.0 mg/kg, clonal expansion of both CD4+ and CD8+ T cells in blood was seen between baseline and week 6. Antigen specificity was not determined for the clonally expanded peripheral T cells.

The trial excluded patients who had a history of autoimmune disease or who were on systemic immunosuppression. In every dose cohort, peripheral blood was drawn for TCR sequencing at baseline, cycle 4 day 1, and cycle 7 day 1. Samples were obtained from an open-label, multicenter, first-in-human phase I dose-escalation trial of ivuxolimab. The trial enrolled adults with locally advanced or metastatic head and neck squamous cell, hepatocellular, melanoma or renal cell carcinoma. Before TCR sequencing, CD4+ T cells and CD8+ T cells were sorted from peripheral blood as separate populations. For sequencing of the TCRbeta CDR3 region, genomic DNA was extracted from the sorted cells. TCRbeta CDR3 regions were sequenced using the immunoSEQ Assay. In its TCRdb copy, this immuneACCESS table keeps in-frame sequences only and misses some clones. Where compared with another copy, unresolved V genes explain less than half of these, and the others have no known cause. This sample is represented by tens of thousands of clones; 65% to 90% of them were singletons. Clones ranked in the top ten supply approximately 48% of the sample.

A remark on this clone: Its antigen is unknown. Base qualities were left out, and no much larger clone turns up one base away.

Germline trimming: 4 bases from V, 2 bases from J; junction bases outside gene matches: 5. Sequences SGHAT (CDR1) and FQNNGV (CDR2) are obtained from the germline V gene. From the cysteine up to the phenylalanine, the CDR3 has a length of 17 residues. The sequence is cut down to CDR3 DNA, 51 bases in frame from base 1. The TCR was taken from an adult with an advanced solid tumor such as melanoma, head and neck, liver or kidney cancer. The V and J segments used are TRBV11-2 and TRBJ2-1; TRBD2 agrees with 13 junctional bases. The sample in question was CD4+ or CD8+ T cells sorted from blood, obtained in a trial of the OX40 agonist ivuxolimab. The CDR3 protein: CASSSRTSGGPYNEQFF. Here is the DNA: TGTGCCAGCAGCTCGAGGACTAGCGGGGGCCCCTACAATGAGCAGTTCTTC.